This T cell receptor (beta chain) was obtained from a study of blood T cell repertoires in COVID-19 (dated by TCRdb to 2018 to 2021). As for the study more broadly: Samples from collaborators originated in the United States, Italy and Spain and spanned both the acute and convalescent phases of COVID-19. The prospective study material was composed of cDNA or gDNA derived from T cells, B-cell-depleted T cells, or PBMCs. The repertoires were made available in a free public database intended to serve as a resource for research on the immune response to SARS-CoV-2. Subjects who had been exposed to COVID-19, were actively infected with it, or had recovered from it provided the deeply sampled blood TCRbeta repertoires that made up the dataset. Samples were obtained from the ongoing ImmuneRACE study (first 160 participants) and from about 1,300 subjects provided by 6 global collaborators. Sample metadata almost always included a de-identified subject ID, COVID-19 status, age in years and sex. Where available, HLA class I and class II types were taken from metadata supplied by the sample provider and were not determined by assay-based typing.

Overall study outcomes, separate from this receptor: The amount of clinical and demographic metadata varied by source and participant and was provided uncurated.

Remarks on this clone: Its antigen is unknown. No base qualities exist here, and no much larger clone lies one base off it.

Trimming removed 4 bases from V and 3 bases from J, leaving 10 bases between the germline ends. The CDR3 runs 14 residues from the cysteine to the phenylalanine. Just CDR3 DNA is preserved here, 42 bases in frame from base 1. Sequences MNHEY (CDR1) and SMNVEV (CDR2) are obtained from the germline V gene (reference sequence). The immunoSEQ Assay, a bias-controlled multiplex PCR, was used to amplify TCRbeta CDR3 regions from genomic DNA. Turning to the authors' computational methods: Nucleated cell counts per sample were estimated from amplification of reference gene primers within the assay. To quantify the absolute abundance of each unique TCRbeta CDR3 rearrangement, sequence reads were collapsed and filtered. For each sample, productive Simpson clonality was calculated by taking the square root of Simpson's diversity index across productive rearrangements. Sourced from immuneACCESS, this table was stored by TCRdb with only in-frame sequences that have V and J called. A share of the clones is absent; for the studies checked, an unresolved V gene accounts for under half, and the remainder has no known explanation. The D gene and trimming were derived from the DNA, and the V and J assignments and clone size from that table. The sample table contains 350,000 or so clones; only one count was recorded for nearly 90% of them. Of the sample, 6% to 7.5% falls within the top ten clones.

Whole blood was collected in K2EDTA tubes by collaborating institutions according to the institutions' own protocols. For TCRbeta analysis, collaborators shipped samples in one of three forms: frozen whole blood, isolated PBMCs, or DNA extracted from either of those sample types. The chain is assembled from TRBV27 and TRBJ2-1; TRBD2 might be the D gene, on 5 matching bases. The specimen sequenced was peripheral blood. The source of this sequence is a man between 18 and 29 years old with active or convalescent COVID-19. For the CDR3, the sequence is CASSYEGVYNEQFF. The nucleotide sequence reads TGTGCCAGCAGTTACGAGGGAGTCTACAATGAGCAGTTCTTC.